This T cell receptor (beta chain) was sequenced for a study of OX40 agonist ivuxolimab in advanced cancers. Trimming took 0 bases from V and 1 from J, leaving 8 bases between them. Germline V gives CDR1 SGDLS, CDR2 YYNGEE. This CDR3 has 14 amino acids. Here immunoSEQ multiplex PCR was the method, and the copy in TCRdb shows in-frame clones only, minus some. The sample has about 98,000 clones, 70% to 90% seen once; the top ten hold roughly 0.5%. Sequenced material: CD4+ or CD8+ T cells sorted from blood, taken in a trial of the OX40 agonist ivuxolimab. This sequence was found in an adult with an advanced solid tumor such as melanoma, head and neck, liver or kidney cancer. The rearrangement joins TRBV9 to TRBJ2-7, with TRBD1 as a possible D gene (6 bases). The CDR3 region has the DNA TGTGCCAGCAGCGTAGAGCAGGGGTCCTACGAGCAGTACTTC. Translated: CASSVEQGSYEQYF.